This T cell receptor beta chain emerged from a study of Ad26.COV2.S vaccination and SARS-CoV-2 variants. Study observations and caveats: The study found similar non-spike TCR breadth in vaccine and placebo recipients. Substantial breadth was reported for post-vaccination spike-specific CD8+ and CD4+ T cells. An underestimation of total T cell responses may have resulted from the TCR breadth and depth analyses.

Only in-frame clones appear in the TCRdb table, and some are missing; sequencing was by immunoSEQ multiplex PCR. The sample yields about 87,000 clones, roughly 84% seen once. A single count supports this clone. Its antigen is still unknown. Germline values: CDR1 SGDLS, CDR2 YYNGEE. The CDR3 runs 15 residues. The junction had 9 bases not matched to a gene; V was cut back by 4 bases and J by 4 bases. The receptor was derived from a human donor who had recovered from COVID-19. The genes are TRBV9 and TRBJ2-7; 9 bases are shared with TRBD1. The sample here was peripheral blood, taken after recovery from COVID-19. This CDR3 reads CASSPGGTGRYEQYF. CDR3 in DNA: TGTGCCAGCAGCCCTGGGGGGACAGGGAGGTACGAGCAGTACTTC.